This paragraph covers one T cell receptor beta chain sequence. The antigen is undetermined. The V gene's germline CDR1 is ENHRY and CDR2 SYGVKD. This CDR3 region has 13 residues. Trimming removed 7 bases from V and 0 bases from J, with 9 bases in between. From RNA transcripts, TCR beta CDR3 regions were amplified. An initial round of RT-PCR targeting the TCR CDR3 relied on the HTBI primer set. TCRdb itself ran the multiplex PCR reads through MiXCR, one entry per CDR3 protein. The table has around 720,000 distinct CDR3 sequences, under 45% seen once. The sample belongs to a study of T cells in Graves' hyperthyroidism and ophthalmopathy. Study in general: Peripheral blood draws took place at initial diagnosis, ahead of any treatment. Study conclusions and caveats: Ophthalmopathy was distinguished from stable hyperthyroidism by 13 V-J signatures.

The clonotype comes from a middle-aged woman with Graves' hyperthyroidism. Sequenced material: blood. The rearrangement joins TRBV10-3 to TRBJ1-1; D remains ambiguous. In DNA, the CDR3 is TGTGCCATCAAACAAGCGGTGAACACTGAAGCTTTCTTT. This encodes CAIKQAVNTEAFF.